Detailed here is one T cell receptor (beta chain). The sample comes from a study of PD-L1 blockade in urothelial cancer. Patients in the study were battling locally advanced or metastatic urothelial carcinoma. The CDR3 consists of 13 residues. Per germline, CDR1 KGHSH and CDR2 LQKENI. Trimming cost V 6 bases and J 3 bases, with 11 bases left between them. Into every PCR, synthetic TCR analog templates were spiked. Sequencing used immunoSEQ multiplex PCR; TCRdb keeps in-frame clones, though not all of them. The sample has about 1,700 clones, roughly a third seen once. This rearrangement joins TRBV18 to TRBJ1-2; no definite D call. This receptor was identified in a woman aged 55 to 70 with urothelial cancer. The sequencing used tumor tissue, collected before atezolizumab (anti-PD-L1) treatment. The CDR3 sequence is CASSSTWDYGYTF. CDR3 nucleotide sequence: TGTGCCAGCTCGTCTACTTGGGACTATGGCTACACCTTC.